This TCR beta chain is drawn from a study of siplizumab effects on memory and regulatory T cells. Here immunoSEQ multiplex PCR was the method, and the copy in TCRdb shows in-frame clones only, minus some. The sample records 60,000 or so clones, 85% to 95% being singletons. This TCR derives from a human donor in good health. Sequences were obtained from CD8+ T cells sorted from blood.

CDR3 in DNA: TGTGCCAGCAGCCAAGTATCGGGACATATGAACACTGAAGCTTTCTTT. Translating gives CASSQVSGHMNTEAFF. The chain recombines TRBV14 with TRBJ1-1, with D perhaps matching TRBD1 (6 bases). Deletions cut 1 base from V and 0 bases from J, with 12 bases between. The length of the CDR3 is 16 residues. Germline CDR1 is SGHDN and CDR2 is FVKESK.